This entry features one T cell receptor beta chain sequence. The target antigen is unknown. This sample was taken from a study of T cells after yellow fever vaccination. Regarding the study as a whole: In post-booster samples, most primary-vaccination clones reappeared (about 95% CD4, roughly 88% CD8). Weaker overall was a secondary response that nonetheless peaked faster, on day 5 versus 15. CD4 and CD8 compartments shared a small share of clonotypes.

The 5'RACE template-switching step produced TCR cDNA and added a universal primer site and UMIs. TCRdb analysed the 5' RACE reads with MiXCR anew, one entry per CDR3 protein. The table has 400,000 or so distinct CDR3 sequences, about 19% seen once; the top ten hold about 18%. The CDR3 spans 15 residues. Germline values: CDR1 DFQATT, CDR2 SNEGSKA (reference sequence). This chain joins TRBV20-1 and TRBJ2-3, with TRBD2 matching over 8 bases. The sequence came from a man aged 18 to 30 who received the YFV17D yellow fever vaccine. The starting material was PBMCs, obtained before the yellow fever booster vaccination. For the CDR3, the DNA is TGCAGCCTCCTCCGGGGGGGTATGGGCACAGATACGCAGTATTTT. Amino acid sequence: CSLLRGGMGTDTQYF.